A selection of T cell receptor beta chains follows, all from one sample in a study of blood T cell repertoires in COVID-19. Sequencing used immunoSEQ multiplex PCR; TCRdb keeps in-frame clones, though not all of them. Among 95,000 to 150,000 clones listed, 70% to 85% were seen once. Sequencing input: peripheral blood. Receptors were obtained from a woman in her 70s with acute or convalescent COVID-19. Both conserved end residues are part of each CDR3. A D gene is named only where the DNA matches it firmly. A clone size is listed for some rows: how often the clone was seen (once, few, many), or a class if it is expanded.

NA	few	TRBV18	14	TRBJ1-6	TGTGCCAGCTCACCACAGGGGTGGGCTTCACCCCTCCACTTT	CASSPQGWASPLHF
NA	NA	TRBV11-3	14	TRBJ1-1	TGTGCCAGCAGCTTAGTTCGGGGATCCACTGAAGCTTTCTTT	CASSLVRGSTEAFF
TRBD1	NA	TRBV29-1	12	TRBJ1-1	TGCAGCGCTACAGGGGTCGGCACTGAAGCTTTCTTT	CSATGVGTEAFF
NA	NA	TRBV6-5	14	TRBJ2-7	TGTGCCAGCAGTAGGGACTGGATCTCCTACGAGCAGTACTTC	CASSRDWISYEQYF
NA	NA	TRBV5-1	14	TRBJ1-6	TGCGCCAGCAGCTTGGTAGCAGGGAATTCACCCCTCCACTTT	CASSLVAGNSPLHF
TRBD1	NA	TRBV6-5	14	TRBJ2-1	TGTGCCAGCAGTCTAGAGACAGGGCTTGGTGAGCAGTTCTTC	CASSLETGLGEQFF
NA	NA	TRBV10-3	12	TRBJ1-1	TGTGCCATCAGTGGCACGGGATCTGAAGCTTTCTTT	CAISGTGSEAFF
NA	NA	TRBV4-3	14	TRBJ1-2	TGCGCCAGCAGCCAAGATTGGCAGGGAAAAGGCTACACCTTC	CASSQDWQGKGYTF
NA	NA	TRBV19	15	TRBJ1-5	TGTGCCAGTAGTATACCGGCGGCACGCAATCAGCCCCAGCATTTT	CASSIPAARNQPQHF
TRBD2	NA	TRBV2	15	TRBJ2-3	TGTGCCAGCAGAGAGGGACTAGAATTCACAGATACGCAGTATTTT	CASREGLEFTDTQYF
TRBD1	few	TRBV9	15	TRBJ1-2	TGTGCCAGCAGCGTAGCTTCGACAGGGCTCAACGGCTACACCTTC	CASSVASTGLNGYTF
TRBD1	NA	TRBV11-2	17	TRBJ1-2	TGTGCCAGCAGCTTAGAGGGGGTGGCAGGGGGCCTGTATGGCTACACCTTC	CASSLEGVAGGLYGYTF
NA	NA	TRBV6-2/TRBV6-3	14	TRBJ1-5	TGTGCCAGCAGTTACTCCGGGAGAACTCAGCCCCAGCATTTT	CASSYSGRTQPQHF
NA	NA	TRBV7-9	15	TRBJ1-4	TGTGCCAGCAGCTTATCCGTCGGGGCTAATGAAAAACTGTTTTTT	CASSLSVGANEKLFF
TRBD1	NA	TRBV30	12	TRBJ1-3	TGTGCCTGTGGGGACAGCGGAAACACCATATATTTT	CACGDSGNTIYF
TRBD1	NA	TRBV5-1	15	TRBJ1-2	TGCGCCAGCAGCTTGGCCGGTACAGGGGGAGAGGGCTACACCTTC	CASSLAGTGGEGYTF
TRBD1	NA	TRBV7-2	17	TRBJ2-7	TGTGCCAGCAGCTTGGGAGACAGGGTCTGGGGGTACTACGAGCAGTACTTC	CASSLGDRVWGYYEQYF
TRBD2	NA	TRBV11-3	15	TRBJ2-5	TGTGCCAGCAGCTTAGAAATGACTAGCTCAGAGACCCAGTACTTC	CASSLEMTSSETQYF
TRBD2	NA	TRBV6-5	15	TRBJ2-5	TGTGCCAGCAGTTATGGACTAGCGGGGTTTCAGACCCAGTACTTC	CASSYGLAGFQTQYF
NA	few	TRBV14	15	TRBJ2-1	TGTGCCAGCCGGCGGACGGACAAATCCTACAATGAGCAGTTCTTC	CASRRTDKSYNEQFF
TRBD2	NA	TRBV7-2	18	TRBJ2-3	TGTGCCAGCAGCCCCTACCCCCGACTAGCGGGGGGGCCGGTCCAATTGTATTTT	CASSPYPRLAGGPVQLYF
NA	once	TRBV4-3	14	TRBJ1-4	TGCGCCAGCGCCGAAAACAGGGTTGGAGAAAAACTGTTTTTT	CASAENRVGEKLFF
TRBD1	few	TRBV7-7	17	TRBJ1-2	TGTGCCAGCAGCTTATCTGGACAGGGGACGACTAACTATGGCTACACCTTC	CASSLSGQGTTNYGYTF
NA	NA	TRBV30	13	TRBJ1-4	TGTGCCGTGTCTGGAGCACCTAATGAAAAACTGTTTTTT	CAVSGAPNEKLFF
TRBD2	NA	TRBV4-1	18	TRBJ2-3	TGCGCCAGCAGCCCCCTGGTCTCTAGCGGATCTAGCACAGATACGCAGTATTTT	CASSPLVSSGSSTDTQYF
NA	NA	TRBV3-1/TRBV3-2	14	TRBJ1-4	TGTGCCAGCAGCGTCGAGAGGGTGGAGGAAAAACTGTTTTTT	CASSVERVEEKLFF
NA	NA	TRBV3-1/TRBV3-2	17	TRBJ2-2	TGTGCCAGCATCCTCACGGGGCAGGGGCATTGGACCGGGGAGCTGTTTTTT	CASILTGQGHWTGELFF
NA	NA	TRBV27	14	TRBJ2-7	TGTGCCAGCAGTTTAAGCCAGGGCTCCTACGAGCAGTACTTC	CASSLSQGSYEQYF
NA	once	TRBV7-9	15	TRBJ1-3	TGTGCCAGCAGCTTAACCAGGGACTCTGGAAACACCATATATTTT	CASSLTRDSGNTIYF
NA	NA	TRBV6-5	14	TRBJ1-1	TGTGCCAGCCGATTAGGGGGTTTTGACACTGAAGCTTTCTTT	CASRLGGFDTEAFF
TRBD2	NA	TRBV11-2	16	TRBJ2-3	TGTGCCAGCAGCTCAGGACTAGCTCGGGGGGCAGATACGCAGTATTTT	CASSSGLARGADTQYF
TRBD1	NA	TRBV30	13	TRBJ1-5	TGTGCCTGGGGAACAGGGGGCAATCAGCCCCAGCATTTT	CAWGTGGNQPQHF
NA	NA	TRBV7-9	17	TRBJ2-2	TGTGCCAGCAGCCAACTTCCCGGGACAAAGAACACCGGGGAGCTGTTTTTT	CASSQLPGTKNTGELFF
TRBD2	NA	TRBV5-4	14	TRBJ2-3	TGTGCCAGCAGCTTGGCGGCTAGCGGAGATACGCAGTATTTT	CASSLAASGDTQYF
NA	few	TRBV7-2	14	TRBJ1-4	TGTGCCAGCAGCTTAGCGGGCGGGAATGAAAAACTGTTTTTT	CASSLAGGNEKLFF
NA	once	TRBV18	15	TRBJ1-1	TGTGCCAGCTCTATTCCGGTGGCGGGGGGAGCTGAAGCTTTCTTT	CASSIPVAGGAEAFF
NA	few	TRBV18	15	TRBJ1-4	TGTGCCAGCTCACCAGAATATGGGGCATCTGAAAAACTGTTTTTT	CASSPEYGASEKLFF
NA	NA	TRBV12-5	16	TRBJ1-5	TGTGCTAGTGGTTCACAGGGAGCGATACGCAATCAGCCCCAGCATTTT	CASGSQGAIRNQPQHF
NA	NA	TRBV7-2	16	TRBJ2-2	TGTGCCAGCAGCTTAGATCAGGGGTTGAACACCGGGGAGCTGTTTTTT	CASSLDQGLNTGELFF
TRBD1	NA	TRBV10-3	14	TRBJ1-6	TGTGCCATCACCCCGGGACAGGGTAATTCACCCCTCCACTTT	CAITPGQGNSPLHF
NA	NA	TRBV7-9	15	TRBJ1-5	TGTGCCAGCAGCAATAGGCGCGGTAGCAATCAGCCCCAGCATTTT	CASSNRRGSNQPQHF
NA	NA	TRBV6-5	15	TRBJ2-1	TGTGCCAGCAGTTACGACTCCGGGGCCTACAATGAGCAGTTCTTC	CASSYDSGAYNEQFF
NA	NA	TRBV11-3	16	TRBJ1-6	TGTGCCAGCAGCTTGGCGGGGCAGGGAAACAATTCACCCCTCCACTTT	CASSLAGQGNNSPLHF
NA	once	TRBV11-3	13	TRBJ1-1	TGTGCCAGCAGCCCTACAGCGAACACTGAAGCTTTCTTT	CASSPTANTEAFF
TRBD2	NA	TRBV7-2	16	TRBJ2-3	TGTGCCAGCAGCACGCTTGGCGGGGGGCTCAGAGATACGCAGTATTTT	CASSTLGGGLRDTQYF
NA	NA	TRBV11-2	14	TRBJ1-3	TGTGCCAGCAGCTCTTCCCGGTCTGGAAACACCATATATTTT	CASSSSRSGNTIYF
NA	NA	TRBV5-4	15	TRBJ1-2	TGTGCCAGCAGCTTGGCCCCAGGGATGGGATATGGCTACACCTTC	CASSLAPGMGYGYTF
TRBD1	NA	TRBV11-3	16	TRBJ1-1	TGTGCCAGCAGGTGGGGACAGGGGGCGCCGAACACTGAAGCTTTCTTT	CASRWGQGAPNTEAFF
TRBD1	NA	TRBV9	14	TRBJ1-6	TGTGCCAGCAGCGGAACAGGGGTTAATTCACCCCTCCACTTT	CASSGTGVNSPLHF
TRBD2	NA	TRBV6-2/TRBV6-3	18	TRBJ2-3	TGTGCCAGCAGTACGCCCCGTAGCGGGGGGACCCGCGGAGATACGCAGTATTTT	CASSTPRSGGTRGDTQYF
NA	few	TRBV5-1	15	TRBJ2-3	TGCGCCAGCAGCTTTGTACTGGGCAAGTTAGATACGCAGTATTTT	CASSFVLGKLDTQYF
TRBD1	NA	TRBV24-1	15	TRBJ2-2	TGTGCCTCAGGAACCGGGACAGGGGGACCCGGGGAGCTGTTTTTT	CASGTGTGGPGELFF
NA	NA	TRBV9	14	TRBJ2-2	TGTGCCAGCAGTCGTCGGGGACTCACCGGGGAGCTGTTTTTT	CASSRRGLTGELFF
NA	NA	TRBV2	12	TRBJ2-5	TGTGCCAGCGACGTCCGGGGTGAGACCCAGTACTTC	CASDVRGETQYF
NA	NA	TRBV7-7	13	TRBJ2-2	TGTGCCAGCGGGACAACGAACACCGGGGAGCTGTTTTTT	CASGTTNTGELFF
NA	NA	TRBV25-1	15	TRBJ2-1	TGTGCCAGCAGTGACGTGGGCGGGGTGATAAATGAGCAGTTCTTC	CASSDVGGVINEQFF
TRBD2	once	TRBV7-2	17	TRBJ2-3	TGTGCCAGCAGCTTCGTAAGACTAGCGGGGAGCACAGATACGCAGTATTTT	CASSFVRLAGSTDTQYF
TRBD1	NA	TRBV30	12	TRBJ1-2	TGTGCCTTTCTCCTGACAGGGGGTGGCTACACCTTC	CAFLLTGGGYTF
NA	NA	TRBV6-5	13	TRBJ1-4	TGTGCCAGCAGGCGACTTGAAAAGGAAAAACTGTTTTTT	CASRRLEKEKLFF